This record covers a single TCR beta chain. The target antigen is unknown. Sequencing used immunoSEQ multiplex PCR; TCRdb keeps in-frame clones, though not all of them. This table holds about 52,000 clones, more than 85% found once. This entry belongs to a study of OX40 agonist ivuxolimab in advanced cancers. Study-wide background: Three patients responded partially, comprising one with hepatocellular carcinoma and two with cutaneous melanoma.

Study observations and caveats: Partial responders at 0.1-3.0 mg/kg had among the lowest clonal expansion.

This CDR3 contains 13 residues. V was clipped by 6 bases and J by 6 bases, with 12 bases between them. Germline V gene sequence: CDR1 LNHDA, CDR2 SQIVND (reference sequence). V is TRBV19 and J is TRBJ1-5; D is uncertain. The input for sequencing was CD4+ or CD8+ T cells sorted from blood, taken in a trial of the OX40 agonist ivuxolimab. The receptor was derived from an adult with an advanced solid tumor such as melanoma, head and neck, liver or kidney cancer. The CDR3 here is CASSPPGIQPQHF. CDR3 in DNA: TGTGCCAGTAGCCCTCCGGGGATTCAGCCCCAGCATTTT.